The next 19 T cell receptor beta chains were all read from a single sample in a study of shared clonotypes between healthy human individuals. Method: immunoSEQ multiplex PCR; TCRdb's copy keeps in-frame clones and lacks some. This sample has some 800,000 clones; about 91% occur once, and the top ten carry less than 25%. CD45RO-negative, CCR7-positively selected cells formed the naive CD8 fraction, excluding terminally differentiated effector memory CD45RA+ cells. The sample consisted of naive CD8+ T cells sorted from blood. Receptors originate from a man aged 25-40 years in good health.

The CDR3 DNA reads TGTGCCATCGCGAGCGGGTCCTACGAGCAGTACTTC. Translating gives CAIASGSYEQYF. The chain recombines TRBV10-3 with TRBJ2-7; tentative D call: TRBD2 (6 bases). Trimming took off 8 bases at V and 1 base at J, with 9 bases between the two ends. The CDR3 is 12 residues long. Germline loops: CDR1 ENHRY, CDR2 SYGVKD.

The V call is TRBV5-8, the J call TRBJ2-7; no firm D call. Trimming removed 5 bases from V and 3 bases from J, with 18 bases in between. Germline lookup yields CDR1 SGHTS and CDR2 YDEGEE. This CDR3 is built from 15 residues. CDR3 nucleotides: TGTGCCAGCAGACCAAAACAGATACAAGGCTACGAGCAGTACTTC. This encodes CASRPKQIQGYEQYF.

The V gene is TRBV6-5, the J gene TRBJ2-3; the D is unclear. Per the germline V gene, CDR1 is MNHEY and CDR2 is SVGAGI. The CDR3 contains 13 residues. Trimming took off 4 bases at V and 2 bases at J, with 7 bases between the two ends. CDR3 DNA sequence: TGTGCCAGCAGTTCCGACCTCACAGATACGCAGTATTTT. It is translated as CASSSDLTDTQYF.

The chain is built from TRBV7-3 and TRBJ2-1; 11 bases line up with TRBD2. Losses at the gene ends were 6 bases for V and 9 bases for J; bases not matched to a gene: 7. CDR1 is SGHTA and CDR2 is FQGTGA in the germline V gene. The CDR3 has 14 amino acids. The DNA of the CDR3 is TGTGCCAGCAGGCCTCTAGCGGGAGGTGGTGAGCAGTTCTTC. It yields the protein CASRPLAGGGEQFF. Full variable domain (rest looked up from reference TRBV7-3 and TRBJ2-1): GAGVSQTPSNKVTEKGKYVELRCDPISGHTALYWYRQSLGQGPEFLIYFQGTGAADDSGLPNDRFFAVRPEGSVSTLKIQRTERGDSAVYLCASRPLAGGGEQFFGPGTRLTVL.

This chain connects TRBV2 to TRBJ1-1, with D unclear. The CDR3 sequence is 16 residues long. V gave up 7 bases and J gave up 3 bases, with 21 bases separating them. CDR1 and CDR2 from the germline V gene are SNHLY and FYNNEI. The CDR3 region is CASNPPNRGIHTEAFF. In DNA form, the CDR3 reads TGTGCCAGCAACCCGCCAAACCGCGGTATACACACTGAAGCTTTCTTT.

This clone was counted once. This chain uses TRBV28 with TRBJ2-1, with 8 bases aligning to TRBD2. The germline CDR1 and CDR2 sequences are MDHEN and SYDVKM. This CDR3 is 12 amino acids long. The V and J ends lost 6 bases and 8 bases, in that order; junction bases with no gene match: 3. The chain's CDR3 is CASRRGEYEQFF. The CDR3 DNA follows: TGTGCCAGCAGGCGGGGGGAATATGAGCAGTTCTTC.

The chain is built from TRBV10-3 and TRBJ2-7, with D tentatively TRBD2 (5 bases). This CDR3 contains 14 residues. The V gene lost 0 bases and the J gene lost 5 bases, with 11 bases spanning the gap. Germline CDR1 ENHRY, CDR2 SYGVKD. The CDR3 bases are TGTGCCATCAGTGAGTCGAGAGGGTCGGACGAGCAGTACTTC. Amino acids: CAISESRGSDEQYF.

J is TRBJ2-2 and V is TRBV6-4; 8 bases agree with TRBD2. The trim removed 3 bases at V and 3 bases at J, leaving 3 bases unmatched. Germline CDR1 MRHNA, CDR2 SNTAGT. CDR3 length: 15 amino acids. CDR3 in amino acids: CASSEKAGDTGELFF. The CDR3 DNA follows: TGTGCCAGCAGTGAAAAAGCGGGAGACACCGGGGAGCTGTTTTTT.

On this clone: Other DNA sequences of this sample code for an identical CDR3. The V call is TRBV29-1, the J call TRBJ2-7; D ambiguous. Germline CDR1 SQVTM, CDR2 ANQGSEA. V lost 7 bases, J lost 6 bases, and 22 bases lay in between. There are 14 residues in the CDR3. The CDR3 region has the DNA TGCAGCGCTTCTATCATCACGTCGAACCTCGAGCAGTACTTC. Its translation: CSASIITSNLEQYF.

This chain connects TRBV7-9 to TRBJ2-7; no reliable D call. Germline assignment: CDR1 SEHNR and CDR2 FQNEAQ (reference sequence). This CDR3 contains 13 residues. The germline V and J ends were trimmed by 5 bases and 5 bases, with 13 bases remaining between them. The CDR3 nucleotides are TGTGCCAGCAGCCTACACGGGTTGGACGAGCAGTACTTC. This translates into CASSLHGLDEQYF. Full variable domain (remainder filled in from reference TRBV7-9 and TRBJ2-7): DTGVSQNPRHKITKRGQNVTFRCDPISEHNRLYWYRQTLGQGPEFLTYFQNEAQLEKSRLLSDRFSAERPKGSFSTLEIQRTEQGDSAMYLCASSLHGLDEQYFGPGTRLTVT.

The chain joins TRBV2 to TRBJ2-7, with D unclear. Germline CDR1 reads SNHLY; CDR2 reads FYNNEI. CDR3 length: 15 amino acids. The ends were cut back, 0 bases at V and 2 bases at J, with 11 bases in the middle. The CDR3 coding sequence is TGTGCCAGCAGTGAAGCCCCGGCGGTAACCTACGAGCAGTACTTC. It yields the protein CASSEAPAVTYEQYF.

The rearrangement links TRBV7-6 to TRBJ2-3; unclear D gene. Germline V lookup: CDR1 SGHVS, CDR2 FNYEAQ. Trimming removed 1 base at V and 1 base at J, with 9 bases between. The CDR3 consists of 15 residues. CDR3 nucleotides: TGTGCCAGCAGCTTAGAGGATCTAGGCACAGATACGCAGTATTTT. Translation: CASSLEDLGTDTQYF.

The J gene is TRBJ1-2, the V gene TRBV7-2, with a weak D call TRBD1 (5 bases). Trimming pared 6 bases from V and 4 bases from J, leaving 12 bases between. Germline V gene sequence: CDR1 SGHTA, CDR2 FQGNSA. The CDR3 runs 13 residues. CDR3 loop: CASRASDSYGYTF. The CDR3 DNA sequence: TGTGCCAGCAGGGCTAGCGACAGCTATGGCTACACCTTC.

CDR3 coding DNA: TGCGCCAGCAGCCTCAGGGAAGACTTAATGAACACTGAAGCTTTCTTT. It translates to CASSLREDLMNTEAFF. J is TRBJ1-1 and V is TRBV5-1; a weak D match, TRBD1 (5 bases). Germline CDR1 SGHRS, CDR2 YFSETQ. CDR3 length equals 16 residues. Trimming removed 4 bases from V and 0 bases from J, with 16 bases in between.

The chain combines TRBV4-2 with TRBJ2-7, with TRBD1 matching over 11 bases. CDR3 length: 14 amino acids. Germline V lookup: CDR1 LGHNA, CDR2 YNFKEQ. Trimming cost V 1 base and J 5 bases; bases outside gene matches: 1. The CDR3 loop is CASSQGTGGHEQYF. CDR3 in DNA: TGTGCCAGCAGCCAAGGGACAGGGGGCCACGAGCAGTACTTC.

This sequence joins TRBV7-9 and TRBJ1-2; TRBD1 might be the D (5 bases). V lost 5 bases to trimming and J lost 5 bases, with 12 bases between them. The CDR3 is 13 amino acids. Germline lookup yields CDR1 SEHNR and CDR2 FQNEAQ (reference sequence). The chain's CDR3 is CASSESGGYGYTF. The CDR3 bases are TGTGCCAGCAGCGAAAGTGGGGGGTATGGCTACACCTTC.

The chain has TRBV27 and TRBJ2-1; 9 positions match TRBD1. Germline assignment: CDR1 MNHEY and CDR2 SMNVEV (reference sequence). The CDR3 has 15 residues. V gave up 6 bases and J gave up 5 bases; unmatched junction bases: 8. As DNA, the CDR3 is TGTGCCAGCAGGATGGGACAGGGAGTGAACAATGAGCAGTTCTTC. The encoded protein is CASRMGQGVNNEQFF.

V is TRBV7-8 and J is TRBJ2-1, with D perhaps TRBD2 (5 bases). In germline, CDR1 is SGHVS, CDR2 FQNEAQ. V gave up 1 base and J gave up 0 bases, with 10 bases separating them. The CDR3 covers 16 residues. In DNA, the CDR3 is TGTGCCAGCAGCTTAGGTAGCGCCAACTCCTACAATGAGCAGTTCTTC. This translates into CASSLGSANSYNEQFF.

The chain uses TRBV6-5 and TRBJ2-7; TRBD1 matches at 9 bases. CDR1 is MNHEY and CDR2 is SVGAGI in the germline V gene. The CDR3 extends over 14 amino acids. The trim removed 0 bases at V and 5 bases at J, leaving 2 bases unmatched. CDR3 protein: CASSYSTGGHEQYF. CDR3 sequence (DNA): TGTGCCAGCAGTTACTCGACAGGGGGGCACGAGCAGTACTTC.